The 27 T cell receptor beta chains listed next were all sequenced from one sample in a study of T-cell reconstitution after alpha-beta-depleted transplantation in children. Unique molecular identifiers were incorporated when the TCRbeta library was constructed. A single record per CDR3 protein comes from TCRdb applying MiXCR to the PCR reads. This sample has just under 350,000 distinct CDR3 sequences, with around 15% found just once. Source: PBMCs, mostly from graft donor cells, taken 360 days after TCRalphabeta/CD19-depleted stem cell transplant. These receptors originate from a male patient aged 2 to 9 who had a stem cell transplant for acute lymphoblastic leukemia, so the T cells may come from the graft donor.

This rearrangement joins TRBV5-1 to TRBJ2-1; possibly TRBD2 for D (6 bases). The germline gives CDR1 SGHRS, CDR2 YFSETQ. V dropped 5 bases and J dropped 3 bases, with 12 bases sitting between them. This CDR3 is built from 14 residues. This chain's CDR3 is CASRRPGDYNEQFF. CDR3 nucleotide sequence: TGCGCCAGCAGACGACCGGGAGACTACAATGAGCAGTTCTTC.

In its sample, this clonotype was seen a few times. The rearrangement joins TRBV7-8 to TRBJ1-1, with D uncertain. Per the germline V gene, CDR1 is SGHVS and CDR2 is FQNEAQ. The CDR3 runs to 15 residues. Between the trimmed V and J ends, which lost 5 bases and 5 bases, there was a span of 18 bases. The CDR3 reads CASSPTRVRWTEAFF. Here the CDR3 DNA reads TGTGCCAGCAGCCCGACACGAGTTAGGTGGACTGAAGCTTTCTTT.

V gene TRBV5-5 combines with J gene TRBJ2-2, with no clear D. Germline lookup yields CDR1 SGHKS and CDR2 YYEKEE (reference sequence). The CDR3 length is 13 residues. The germline V and J ends were trimmed by 0 bases and 11 bases, with 11 bases remaining between them. DNA of the CDR3: TGTGCCAGCAGCTTGGCCTCGCTTGGAGAGCTGTTTTTT. Translated, it gives CASSLASLGELFF.

The chain uses TRBV20-1 and TRBJ2-7, with 9 bases that match TRBD2. The CDR3 contains 14 residues. Trimming took 4 bases from V and 3 from J; bases not matched to a gene: 7. Germline CDR1 DFQATT, CDR2 SNEGSKA (reference sequence). DNA of the CDR3: TGCAGTGCTACGATGACTAGCGGAGTCTACGAGCAGTACTTC. It codes for CSATMTSGVYEQYF.

The gene calls are TRBV20-1 and TRBJ2-7; unclear D gene. Per the germline V gene, CDR1 is DFQATT and CDR2 is SNEGSKA (reference sequence). The CDR3 contains 10 residues. V was pared by 7 bases and J by 9 bases, with 13 bases between. CDR3 protein: CSVERWGQYF. The CDR3 bases are TGCAGTGTCGAGAGATGGGGGCAGTACTTC.

This clonotype appeared a few times. The chain has TRBV28 and TRBJ1-1; 8 bases are a match to TRBD1. This CDR3 region has 13 residues. From germline, CDR1 is MDHEN and CDR2 SYDVKM. Trimming took 3 bases from V and 13 from J; bases not matched to a gene: 10. The CDR3 loop reads CASSFYGQGRGFF. CDR3 bases: TGTGCCAGCAGTTTCTATGGACAGGGCAGGGGTTTCTTT.

This clonotype was seen only a few times. The V gene is TRBV19, the J gene TRBJ2-5, with TRBD1 matching 7 bases. The CDR3 loop spans 16 amino acids. Germline-derived CDR1 and CDR2 are LNHDA and SQIVND (reference sequence). Trimming took 5 bases from V and 4 from J; bases not matched to a gene: 13. CDR3 residues: CASSARQGEGRETQYF. Written as DNA, the CDR3 is TGTGCCAGTAGTGCCCGACAGGGAGAAGGAAGAGAGACCCAGTACTTC.

This clonotype was seen a handful of times. The chain combines TRBV27 with TRBJ2-5; 14 bases line up with TRBD2. With 6 bases clipped from V and 0 bases from J, the junction kept 9 bases outside the gene matches. This CDR3 spans 18 amino acids. CDR1 is MNHEY and CDR2 is SMNVEV in the germline V gene (reference sequence). The CDR3 DNA reads as TGTGCCAGCAGCCTGGCCGGGACTAGCGGGAGATACCAAGAGACCCAGTACTTC. Encoded protein: CASSLAGTSGRYQETQYF.

This clonotype occurred once. The chain uses TRBV7-9 and TRBJ1-3; D is undetermined. CDR1 and CDR2 (germline): SEHNR, FQNEAQ (reference sequence). This CDR3 contains 16 residues. V was trimmed by 1 base and J by 0 bases, leaving 10 bases between them. The CDR3, as DNA: TGTGCCAGCAGCTTAGTTGCGGCAGGCTCTGGAAACACCATATATTTT. This translates into CASSLVAAGSGNTIYF.

V usage is TRBV4-1 and J usage is TRBJ1-5, with no clear D. The CDR3 runs 16 residues. V lost 0 bases, J lost 0 bases, and 9 bases lay in between. Germline assignment: CDR1 MGHRA and CDR2 YSYEKL. The CDR3 DNA reads as TGCGCCAGCAGCCAAGAAGGCAGTTATAGCAATCAGCCCCAGCATTTT. Translating it yields CASSQEGSYSNQPQHF.

This clonotype turned up a few times. The chain employs TRBV4-1 and TRBJ2-6; D remains unclear. Germline-derived CDR1 and CDR2 are MGHRA and YSYEKL. CDR3 length: 16 amino acids. Trimming pared 0 bases from V and 2 bases from J, leaving 8 bases between. CDR3 residues: CASSQDRKTGANVLTF. The CDR3 DNA reads as TGCGCCAGCAGCCAAGATCGAAAAACTGGGGCCAACGTCCTGACTTTC.

This chain links TRBV19 with TRBJ2-4, with D maybe TRBD1 (5 bases). V shed 7 bases and J shed 0 bases, with 7 bases lying between them. This CDR3 is 13 amino acids long. CDR1 LNHDA and CDR2 SQIVND come from the germline V gene (reference sequence). CDR3 DNA: TGTGCCAGTAAGGGGTTAGCCAAAAACATTCAGTACTTC. Translated, it gives CASKGLAKNIQYF.

Here the CDR3 DNA reads TGTGCCAGCAGTACAATTAACACCGGGGAGCTGTTTTTT. Its protein product is CASSTINTGELFF. The rearrangement links TRBV9 to TRBJ2-2; no clear D. V lost 5 bases and J lost 2, with 7 bases in between. This CDR3 is 13 amino acids long. Germline assignment: CDR1 SGDLS and CDR2 YYNGEE.

This chain links TRBV15 with TRBJ2-1; a possible D gene is TRBD2 (6 bases). Germline CDR1 LNHNV, CDR2 YYDKDF (reference sequence). The CDR3 runs to 15 residues. Trimming removed 1 base at V and 7 bases at J, with 14 bases between. The CDR3 region has the DNA TGTGCCACCAGCAGAGGACTAGAGGCCCTTAATGAGCAGTTCTTC. It yields the protein CATSRGLEALNEQFF.

For the CDR3, the DNA is TGCGCCAGCAGCCAAGATTACAGGGGGAGAAACATTCAGTACTTC. It codes for CASSQDYRGRNIQYF. The genes are TRBV4-3 and TRBJ2-4, with TRBD1 identical over 8 bases. CDR3 length: 15 amino acids. V gave up 0 bases and J gave up 6 bases; unmatched junction bases: 4. Germline values: CDR1 LGHNA, CDR2 YSLEER.

There are many counts of this clonotype. V and J are TRBV20-1 and TRBJ2-5; TRBD2 matches at 11 bases. Germline CDR1 is DFQATT and CDR2 is SNEGSKA (reference sequence). The CDR3 is made up of 14 amino acids. V shed 6 bases and J 2 bases; nucleotides not matched to a gene: 5. CDR3 DNA sequence: TGCAGTGCCATCCCTAGCGGGAGGCAAGAGACCCAGTACTTC. It codes for CSAIPSGRQETQYF.

This clonotype was seen repeatedly, ten times or more. The chain recombines TRBV7-9 with TRBJ2-5, with D perhaps being TRBD1 or TRBD2 (5 bases each). Germline CDR1 is SEHNR and CDR2 is FQNEAQ (reference sequence). The V end lost 2 bases, the J end lost 1 base, and 14 bases lay between the germline ends. This CDR3 contains 16 residues. Here the CDR3 reads CASSLLSWGSQETQYF. CDR3 nucleotide sequence: TGTGCCAGCAGCTTACTCTCTTGGGGGAGCCAAGAGACCCAGTACTTC. The complete variable domain, with remaining parts taken from reference TRBV7-9 and TRBJ2-5, reads DTGVSQNPRHKITKRGQNVTFRCDPISEHNRLYWYRQTLGQGPEFLTYFQNEAQLEKSRLLSDRFSAERPKGSFSTLEIQRTEQGDSAMYLCASSLLSWGSQETQYFGPGTRLLVL.

This clonotype was detected only a few times. This CDR3 reads CASSITRASTDTQYF. The CDR3 DNA is TGTGCCAGCAGCATCACTAGAGCTAGCACAGATACGCAGTATTTT. V is TRBV7-9 and J is TRBJ2-3, with D possibly matching TRBD2 (5 bases). Trimming removed 5 bases from V and 0 bases from J, with 12 bases in between. Germline loops: CDR1 SEHNR, CDR2 FQNEAQ (reference sequence). The CDR3 is made up of 15 amino acids.

This clonotype came up a few times. V usage is TRBV12-3 or TRBV12-4 and J usage is TRBJ1-5; possibly TRBD1 for D (5 bases). V shed 7 bases and J shed 3 bases, with 13 bases lying between them. This CDR3 spans 14 amino acids. The CDR3 DNA follows: TGTGCCAGCACCCCCGGGGGGAACAATCAGCCCCAGCATTTT. Translation gives CASTPGGNNQPQHF.

This clonotype was seen only a few times. The chain carries TRBV5-1 and TRBJ2-1; TRBD2 aligns across 12 bases. With 0 bases clipped from V and 8 bases from J, the junction kept 3 bases outside the gene matches. The germline gives CDR1 SGHRS, CDR2 YFSETQ. There are 15 residues in the CDR3. CDR3 nucleotides: TGCGCCAGCAGCTTGGAAGCTAGCGGGAGGGATGAGCAGTTCTTC. It is translated as CASSLEASGRDEQFF.

This clonotype was counted only a few times. The genes are TRBV5-1 and TRBJ1-1; D not resolved. V was trimmed by 0 bases and J by 2 bases, leaving 8 bases between them. The CDR3 contains 14 residues. Looked up from germline, CDR1 is SGHRS and CDR2 is YFSETQ. The CDR3 sequence is CASSLGPSNTEAFF. CDR3 sequence (DNA): TGCGCCAGCAGCTTGGGTCCATCTAACACTGAAGCTTTCTTT.

This clonotype was picked up a small number of times. The V gene is TRBV5-1, the J gene TRBJ2-3, with 7 positions matching TRBD1. Trimming cost V 0 bases and J 5 bases; bases outside gene matches: 6. Germline V lookup: CDR1 SGHRS, CDR2 YFSETQ. CDR3 length: 15 residues. The CDR3 bases are TGCGCCAGCAGCTTGGTAACAGGGGCTGGAGATACGCAGTATTTT. Translated, it gives CASSLVTGAGDTQYF.

This chain connects TRBV29-1 to TRBJ1-1; D may be TRBD1 (5 bases). Per the germline V gene, CDR1 is SQVTM and CDR2 is ANQGSEA. This CDR3 is built from 13 residues. Trimming shortened V by 6 bases and J by 1 base, and 12 bases separated the two germline ends. This chain's CDR3 is CSVGGTTNTEAFF. CDR3 DNA: TGCAGCGTCGGGGGGACGACGAACACTGAAGCTTTCTTT. The full variable domain, its missing parts supplied by reference TRBV29-1 and TRBJ1-1, is SAVISQKPSRDICQRGTSLTIQCQVDSQVTMMFWYRQQPGQSLTLIATANQGSEATYESGFVIDKFPISRPNLTFSTLTVSNMSPEDSSIYLCSVGGTTNTEAFFGQGTRLTVV.

This clonotype was seen ten or more times. The chain joins TRBV29-1 to TRBJ2-5, with TRBD2 identical over 7 bases. Germline lookup yields CDR1 SQVTM and CDR2 ANQGSEA. The length of the CDR3 is 12 residues. V lost 3 bases and J lost 9; bases outside the gene matches: 7. The CDR3 DNA follows: TGCAGCGTTGATCTCAGTGCGGGGGCCCAGTACTTC. It translates to CSVDLSAGAQYF.

This clonotype was detected a few times. This chain joins TRBV19 and TRBJ1-2; D is uncertain. The germline V and J ends were trimmed by 2 bases and 3 bases, with 13 bases remaining between them. Germline values: CDR1 LNHDA, CDR2 SQIVND (reference sequence). The CDR3 loop spans 15 amino acids. CDR3 sequence reads: CASSISSVGDYGYTF. In DNA, the CDR3 is TGTGCCAGTAGTATATCGTCGGTAGGTGACTATGGCTACACCTTC. The variable domain in full, with the rest retrieved from reference TRBV19 and TRBJ1-2, is DGGITQSPKYLFRKEGQNVTLSCEQNLNHDAMYWYRQDPGQGLRLIYYSQIVNDFQKGDIAEGYSVSREKKESFPLTVTSAQKNPTAFYLCASSISSVGDYGYTFGSGTRLTVV.

The CDR3 nucleotides read TGCAGTGCGAAGAGGGATGAGCAGTTCTTC. It translates to CSAKRDEQFF. This chain joins TRBV20-1 and TRBJ2-1, with D tentatively TRBD2 (5 bases). CDR1 DFQATT and CDR2 SNEGSKA come from the germline V gene (reference sequence). The V gene lost 6 bases and the J gene lost 8 bases, with 8 bases spanning the gap. This CDR3 contains 10 residues.

Here the CDR3 reads CASSYSLAGAEYNEQFF. The CDR3 DNA follows: TGTGCCAGCAGTTACTCCTTGGCGGGAGCGGAATACAATGAGCAGTTCTTC. The rearrangement links TRBV6-2 or TRBV6-3 to TRBJ2-1; 7 nucleotides agree with TRBD2. V shed 0 bases and J 4 bases; nucleotides not matched to a gene: 9. This CDR3 spans 17 amino acids. Germline values: CDR1 MNHEY, CDR2 SVGEGT.